This note documents a single TCR beta chain sequence. No cognate antigen has been identified for it. Base qualities are not at hand, and no much larger clone is one base apart. This entry comes from a study of PD-1 blockade in classical Hodgkin lymphoma (TCRdb year 2020). Regarding the complete study: Nivolumab dosing was 3 mg/kg intravenously every 2 weeks, continuing until either disease progression or unacceptable toxicity. A peripheral blood immune signature of response to PD-1 blockade in classical Hodgkin lymphoma was defined using TCR beta sequencing and CyTOF.

Read against the paper, the sample's time point label means: cycle 4 day 1 (C4D1), after less than seven weeks of nivolumab. All trial patients had relapsed after autologous stem cell transplantation, with cohorts A, B and C differing in prior brentuximab vedotin exposure. A total of 56 patients with relapsed/refractory classical Hodgkin lymphoma made up the trial cohort, and each patient's best overall response was complete response, partial response or progressive disease. In the multi-cohort phase II CheckMate 205 trial, trial patients received single-agent nivolumab. An independent review committee assessed best overall response by applying the 2007 International Working Group response criteria. Trial PBMCs were collected just before the start of nivolumab (C1D1) and during therapy at cycle 2 day 1 and cycle 4 day 1. After peripheral blood was drawn into 8 mL Vacutainer Cell Preparation Tubes, PBMCs were isolated by centrifugation and then cryopreserved.

The Qiagen DNeasy kit was used to extract genomic DNA from unsorted PBMCs and from the negatively selected CD4+ and CD8+ fractions. TCR beta CDR3 regions were amplified by immunoSEQ multiplex PCR using primers annealing to V and J segments. Amplification bias was minimized using a synthetic immune receptor repertoire, and residual bias was removed computationally after sequencing. From the authors' description of their analysis: Repertoire diversity was quantified as the Shannon entropy index using custom Python scripts. The unsorted, CD4+ and CD8+ repertoires were each analyzed separately, with the exception of combined analyses, where CD4+ and CD8+ sequences were merged in silico. Clonal expansion was defined as at least a 2-fold frequency increase after treatment relative to C1D1, with a pseudocount of 0.5 for undetected baseline clones. Singleton clones were defined as clones with 0 or 1 copy at C1D1, and non-singleton clones were defined as clones with 2 or more copies. Clones expanded in unsorted samples were labelled as CD4+, CD8+ or unknown by matching protein sequences in sorted samples from the same patient. Diversity changes from C1D1 to C4D1 were tested in paired samples using Wilcoxon tests. This immuneACCESS table, as held by TCRdb, lists in-frame sequences with V and J called but not all clones. Of the missing ones, under half trace to an unresolved V gene in checked studies; the others have no known cause. V and J calls and clone size are those listed in that table; D and trimming were worked out from the DNA. The table for this sample lists about 94,000 clones; roughly 91% of them were counted only once. The ten largest clones add up to less than 2% of the sample.

V trim: 8 bases; J trim: 1 base; unmatched bases: 6. The CDR3 runs 14 residues from the cysteine to the phenylalanine. CDR3 DNA is the only sequence kept; it has 42 bases, read in frame from the first base. CDR1 and CDR2 were assigned from the germline V gene as MGHDK and SYGVNS. Overall results and qualifications from the work: A significant rise by C4D1 was seen in CD4+ but not CD8+ TCR diversity (p=0.0027 vs p=0.16), with the rise being most apparent in complete responders (p=0.02). The study was restricted to a single clinical trial cohort, and the causes of repertoire differences, possibly disease activity or prior therapy, were left undefined. Baseline TCR diversity was reported to be lower in newly diagnosed patients than in healthy donors and to be lower still in relapsed/refractory patients. Trial patients achieving complete response had baseline diversity similar to newly diagnosed patients, whereas partial responders and progressors had significantly lower diversity. Diversity was lower in patients who began nivolumab less than 1 year after ASCT, so these patients were left out of later analyses to avoid confounding by immune reconstitution.

The clonotype originates from a human donor with classical Hodgkin lymphoma. The receptor chain draws on TRBV25-1 and TRBJ2-7, and 9 bases in between align with TRBD1. The source was peripheral blood mononuclear cells (PBMCs), collected before the fourth cycle of nivolumab. CDR3 region: CASSGQGASYEQYF. The nucleotide sequence reads as follows: TGTGCCAGCTCGGGACAGGGTGCATCCTACGAGCAGTACTTC.